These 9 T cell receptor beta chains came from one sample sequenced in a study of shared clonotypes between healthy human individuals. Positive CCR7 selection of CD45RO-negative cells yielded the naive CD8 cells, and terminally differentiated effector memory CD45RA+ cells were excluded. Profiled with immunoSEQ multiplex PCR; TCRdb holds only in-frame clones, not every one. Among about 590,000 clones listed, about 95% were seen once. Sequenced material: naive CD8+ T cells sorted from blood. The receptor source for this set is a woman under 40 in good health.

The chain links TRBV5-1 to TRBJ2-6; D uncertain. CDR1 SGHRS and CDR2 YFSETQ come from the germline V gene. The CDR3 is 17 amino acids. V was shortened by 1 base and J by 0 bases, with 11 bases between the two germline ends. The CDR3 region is CASSLLQLNSGANVLTF. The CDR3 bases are TGCGCCAGCAGCTTGTTACAGTTGAACTCTGGGGCCAACGTCCTGACTTTC.

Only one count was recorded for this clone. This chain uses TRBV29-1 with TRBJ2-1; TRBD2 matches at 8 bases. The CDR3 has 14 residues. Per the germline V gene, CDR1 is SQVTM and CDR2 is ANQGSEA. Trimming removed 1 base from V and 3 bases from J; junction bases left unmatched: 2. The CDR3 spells CSVEGGRHYNEQFF. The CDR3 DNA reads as TGCAGCGTTGAAGGCGGGAGGCACTACAATGAGCAGTTCTTC.

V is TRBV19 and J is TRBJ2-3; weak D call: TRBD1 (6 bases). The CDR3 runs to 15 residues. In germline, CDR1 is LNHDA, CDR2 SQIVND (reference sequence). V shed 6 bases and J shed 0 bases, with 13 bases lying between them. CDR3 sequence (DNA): TGTGCCAGTAGCCTCAGGGGCGGGAGCACAGATACGCAGTATTTT. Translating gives CASSLRGGSTDTQYF.

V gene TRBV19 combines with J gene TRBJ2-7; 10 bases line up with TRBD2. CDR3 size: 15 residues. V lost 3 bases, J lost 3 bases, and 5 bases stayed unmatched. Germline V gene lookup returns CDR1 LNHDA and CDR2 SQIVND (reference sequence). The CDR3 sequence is CASSILAGERYEQYF. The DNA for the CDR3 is TGTGCCAGTAGTATCCTAGCGGGAGAACGCTACGAGCAGTACTTC.

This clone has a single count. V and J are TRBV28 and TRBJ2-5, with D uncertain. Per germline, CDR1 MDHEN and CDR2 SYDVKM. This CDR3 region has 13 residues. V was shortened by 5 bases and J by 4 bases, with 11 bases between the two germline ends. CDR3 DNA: TGTGCCAGCAGTCGATACGGATTAGAGACCCAGTACTTC. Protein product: CASSRYGLETQYF.

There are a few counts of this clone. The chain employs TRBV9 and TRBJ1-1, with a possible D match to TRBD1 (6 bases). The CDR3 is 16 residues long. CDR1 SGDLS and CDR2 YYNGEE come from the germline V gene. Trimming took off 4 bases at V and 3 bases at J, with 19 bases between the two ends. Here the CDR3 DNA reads TGTGCCAGCAGCCCATGGGACACTGATCGGGACACTGAAGCTTTCTTT. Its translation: CASSPWDTDRDTEAFF.

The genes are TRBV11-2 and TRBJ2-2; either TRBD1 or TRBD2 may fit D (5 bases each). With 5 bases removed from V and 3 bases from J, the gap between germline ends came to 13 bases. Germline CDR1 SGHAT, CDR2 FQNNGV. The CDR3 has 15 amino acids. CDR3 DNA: TGTGCCAGCAGCCCCCTCGTGGGGGACACCGGGGAGCTGTTTTTT. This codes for CASSPLVGDTGELFF. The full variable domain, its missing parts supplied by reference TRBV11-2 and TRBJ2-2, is EAGVAQSPRYKIIEKRQSVAFWCNPISGHATLYWYQQILGQGPKLLIQFQNNGVVDDSQLPKDRFSAERLKGVDSTLKIQPAKLEDSAVYLCASSPLVGDTGELFFGEGSRLTVL.

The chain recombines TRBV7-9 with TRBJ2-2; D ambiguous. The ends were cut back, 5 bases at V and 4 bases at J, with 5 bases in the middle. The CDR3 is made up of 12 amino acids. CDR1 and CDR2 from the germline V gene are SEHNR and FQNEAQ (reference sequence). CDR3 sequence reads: CASSGGTGELFF. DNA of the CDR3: TGTGCCAGCAGCGGCGGCACCGGGGAGCTGTTTTTT.

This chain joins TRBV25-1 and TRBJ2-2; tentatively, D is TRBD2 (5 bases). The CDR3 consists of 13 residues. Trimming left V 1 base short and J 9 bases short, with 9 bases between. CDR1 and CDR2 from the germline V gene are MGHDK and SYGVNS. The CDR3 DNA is TGTGCCAGCAGTGAATTAGGGAGCAGGGAGCTGTTTTTT. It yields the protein CASSELGSRELFF.